The clone carrying this TCR beta chain was found once. Its ends do not fully match the called genes, so a read error is possible. The data are from a study of blood T cell repertoires in COVID-19. Libraries were prepared by immunoSEQ multiplex PCR; TCRdb keeps only in-frame clonotypes and omits some of them. The table shows around 100,000 clones, with more than 75% occurring only once. In germline, CDR1 is SSHAT, CDR2 FNYEAQ (reference sequence). The CDR3 has 16 residues. This TCR came from a man aged 55 to 70 with acute or convalescent COVID-19. What was sequenced was peripheral blood. V usage is TRBV7-7 and J usage is TRBJ2-7; TRBD1 matches 8 bases. CDR3 DNA: TGTGCTAGCAGCTTGATACCGACAGGGGTAAACTACGAGCAGTACTTC. Its translation is CASSLIPTGVNYEQYF.